This T cell receptor (beta chain) was observed in a study of blood T cells in healthy people across ages. This CDR3 comprises 14 residues. Germline lookup yields CDR1 LGHNA and CDR2 YSLEER. PCR was performed a second time for about 7 to 12 cycles using a sample-barcoded 5' primer and a J-beta primer mix. TCRdb reprocessed the 5' RACE reads with MiXCR, giving one entry per CDR3 protein. The data hold about 840,000 distinct CDR3 sequences, with almost 30% observed a single time. About this clonotype itself: Possible read error: a much larger clone is one base away.

These same records also appear under a second study, on T cells of mothers and their children.

The sample was blood. V and J are TRBV4-3 and TRBJ1-1; unclear D gene. The sequence derives from a woman aged 40-49 years in good health. The CDR3 loop reads CASRQDLTGAEAFF. As DNA, the CDR3 is TGCGCCAGCAGACAAGATCTTACTGGGGCTGAAGCTTTCTTT.